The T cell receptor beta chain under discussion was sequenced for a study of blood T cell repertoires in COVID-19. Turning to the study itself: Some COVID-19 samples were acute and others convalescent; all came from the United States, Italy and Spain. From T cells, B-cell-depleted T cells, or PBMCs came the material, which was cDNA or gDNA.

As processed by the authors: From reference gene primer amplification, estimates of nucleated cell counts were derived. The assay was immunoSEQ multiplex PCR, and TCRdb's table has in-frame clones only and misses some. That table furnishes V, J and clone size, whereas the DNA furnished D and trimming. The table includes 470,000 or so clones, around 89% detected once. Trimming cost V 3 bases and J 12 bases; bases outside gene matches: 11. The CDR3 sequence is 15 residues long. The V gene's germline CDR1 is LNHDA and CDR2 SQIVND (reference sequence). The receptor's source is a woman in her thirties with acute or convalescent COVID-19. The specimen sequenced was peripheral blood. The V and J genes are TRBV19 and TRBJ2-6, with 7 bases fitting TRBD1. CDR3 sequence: CASSILDRDVPVLTF. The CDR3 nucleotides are TGTGCCAGTAGTATTCTAGACAGGGATGTCCCCGTCCTGACTTTC.